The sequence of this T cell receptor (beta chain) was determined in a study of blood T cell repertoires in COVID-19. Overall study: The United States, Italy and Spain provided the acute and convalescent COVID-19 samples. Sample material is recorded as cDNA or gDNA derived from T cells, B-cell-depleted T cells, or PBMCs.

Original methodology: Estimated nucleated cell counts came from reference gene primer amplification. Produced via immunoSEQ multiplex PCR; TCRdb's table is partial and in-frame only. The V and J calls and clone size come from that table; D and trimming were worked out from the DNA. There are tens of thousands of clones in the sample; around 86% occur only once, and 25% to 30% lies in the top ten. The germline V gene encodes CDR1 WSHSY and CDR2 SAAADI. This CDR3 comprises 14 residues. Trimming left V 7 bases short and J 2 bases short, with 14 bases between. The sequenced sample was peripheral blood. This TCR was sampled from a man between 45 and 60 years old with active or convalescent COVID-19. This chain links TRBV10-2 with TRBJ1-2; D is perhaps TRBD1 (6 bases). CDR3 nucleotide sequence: TGCGCCAGCAACCCAGGGGAAGGGAACTATGGCTACACCTTC. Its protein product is CASNPGEGNYGYTF.